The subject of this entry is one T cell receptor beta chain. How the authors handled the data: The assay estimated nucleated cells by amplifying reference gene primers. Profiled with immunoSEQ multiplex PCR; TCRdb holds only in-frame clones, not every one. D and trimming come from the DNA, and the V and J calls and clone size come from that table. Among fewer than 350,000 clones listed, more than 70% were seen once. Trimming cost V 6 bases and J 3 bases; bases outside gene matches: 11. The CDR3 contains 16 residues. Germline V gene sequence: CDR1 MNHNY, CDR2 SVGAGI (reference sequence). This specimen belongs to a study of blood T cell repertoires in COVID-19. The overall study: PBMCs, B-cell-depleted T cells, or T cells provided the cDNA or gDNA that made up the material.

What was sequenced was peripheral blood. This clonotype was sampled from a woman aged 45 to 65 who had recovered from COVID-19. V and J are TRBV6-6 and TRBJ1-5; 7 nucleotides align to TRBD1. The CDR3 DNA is TGTGCCAGCAGCAACCCCGGGACAGCTAACAATCAGCCCCAGCATTTT. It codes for CASSNPGTANNQPQHF.